This is a list of T cell receptor beta chains from one sample in a study of CD8+CD57+ T cells in acquired aplastic anemia. Via MiXCR, TCRdb re-called the reads, giving one row per CDR3 protein. Altogether roughly 260,000 distinct CDR3 sequences are present, around 45% being singletons, with the ten largest covering about 7.8%. Input material: sorted CD4+, CD8+, or CD8+CD57+ T cells (not recorded which) from PBMCs. The receptors come from a human donor with aplastic anemia. Both conserved end residues are part of each CDR3. The D gene is left open where the match is weak. Some rows have no size entry. The others give once, few or many, or a class for an expanded clone.

>many|TRBD2|TRBJ2-5|TRBV12-3/TRBV12-4
TGTGCCAGCAGTCCCCCGAGGGAGGGCCAGGAGACCCAGTACTTC
CASSPPREGQETQYF
>few|-|TRBJ2-3|TRBV5-1
TGCGCCAGCAGCTTGCCTCTACGGGGCACAATATTACTGTGGCACTCCGGCACAGATACGCAGTATTTT
CASSLPLRGTILLWHSGTDTQYF
>-|-|TRBJ2-2|TRBV5-1
TGCGTCAGTACACGCAGGGTCACCGGGGAGCTGTTTTTT
CVSTRRVTGELFF
>-|TRBD1|TRBJ1-6|TRBV4-3
TGCGCCAGCAGCCAAGGAAGGACAGGGGGCTCACCCCTCCACTTT
CASSQGRTGGSPLHF
>many|TRBD1|TRBJ1-4|TRBV5-6
TGTGCCAGCAGCTTGGGACAGGGGGCGACTAATGAAAAACTGTTTTTT
CASSLGQGATNEKLFF
>-|-|TRBJ1-1|TRBV10-3
TGTGCCATCAGTCCCCAAGAGAGCGAAGCTTTCTTT
CAISPQESEAFF
>-|TRBD1|TRBJ2-3|TRBV7-3
TGTGCCAGCAGAGCGACGGGACAGCGCACAGATACGCAGTATTTT
CASRATGQRTDTQYF
>few|-|TRBJ2-3|TRBV27
TGTGCCAGCAGTTTATCGAGTGGAGGGCCTACTAGCACAGATACGCAGTATTTT
CASSLSSGGPTSTDTQYF
>once|-|TRBJ2-7|TRBV6-5
TGTGCCAGCAGTTACTCGCCGGACAACCGTACCACCTACGAGCAGTACTTC
CASSYSPDNRTTYEQYF
>-|-|TRBJ1-2|TRBV7-8
TGTGCCAGCAGCTTAGCACCAGACTATGGCTACACCTTC
CASSLAPDYGYTF
>-|-|TRBJ2-7|TRBV5-1
TGCGCCAGCAGCTTGAGAGCGGCCGGGAGCGAGCAGTACTTC
CASSLRAAGSEQYF
>many|-|TRBJ1-1|TRBV5-6
TGTGCCAGCAGCAGGGACGGCATGAACACTGAAGCTTTCTTT
CASSRDGMNTEAFF
>-|-|TRBJ2-7|TRBV7-9
TGTGCCAGCAGCCTAGGTGGTGGTTGGACGTACGAGCAGTACTTC
CASSLGGGWTYEQYF
>few|-|TRBJ2-6|TRBV9
TGTGCCAGCAGCGGCGAACAGACAGGGGCCAACGTCCTGACTTTC
CASSGEQTGANVLTF
>many|-|TRBJ2-1|TRBV11-2
TGTGCCAGCAGCTTAGGAGCGGGCTCCTACAATGAGCAGTTCTTC
CASSLGAGSYNEQFF
>few|-|TRBJ2-7|TRBV7-2
TGTGCCAGCAGCTTAGTTCCCATACAAGGGACCGAGCAGTACTTC
CASSLVPIQGTEQYF
>-|-|TRBJ2-4|TRBV7-9
TGTGCCAGCAGTGAGGGATCCCTAGCCAAAAACATTCAGTACTTC
CASSEGSLAKNIQYF
>-|-|TRBJ2-7|TRBV7-3
TGTGCCAGCAGTTACATGGGGACAACTCCGGCGCAGTACTTC
CASSYMGTTPAQYF
>many|TRBD1|TRBJ1-2|TRBV5-4
TGTGCCAGCAGCTTGGTGACAGGGGATGGCTACACCTTC
CASSLVTGDGYTF
>many|-|TRBJ1-2|TRBV19
TGTGCCAGTAATAAGGTCAGCCGGATCAACTATGGCTACACCTTC
CASNKVSRINYGYTF